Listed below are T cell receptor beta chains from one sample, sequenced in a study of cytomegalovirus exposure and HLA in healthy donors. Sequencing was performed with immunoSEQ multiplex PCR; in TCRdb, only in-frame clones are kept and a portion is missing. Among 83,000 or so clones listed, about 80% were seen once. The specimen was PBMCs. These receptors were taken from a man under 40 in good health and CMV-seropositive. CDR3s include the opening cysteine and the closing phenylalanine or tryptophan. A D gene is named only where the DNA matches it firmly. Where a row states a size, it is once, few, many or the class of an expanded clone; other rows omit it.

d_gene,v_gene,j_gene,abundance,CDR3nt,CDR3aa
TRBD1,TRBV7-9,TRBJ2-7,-,TGTGCCAGCAGCTTAAGGGACAGGGGCCACGAGCAGTACTTC,CASSLRDRGHEQYF
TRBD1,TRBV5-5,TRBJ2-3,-,TGTGCCAGCAGCCCTCAACAGGGGTCGGGCACAGATACGCAGTATTTT,CASSPQQGSGTDTQYF
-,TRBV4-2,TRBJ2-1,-,TGTGCCAGCAGCCAACAGGGAATTGGTTCTTATGAGCAGTTCTTC,CASSQQGIGSYEQFF
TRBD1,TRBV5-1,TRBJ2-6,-,TGCGCCAGCAGCTTGGCGGGGACAGGGGCCACTAACGTCCTGACTTTC,CASSLAGTGATNVLTF
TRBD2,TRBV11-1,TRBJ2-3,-,TGTGCCAGCAGCTCGAGGGACTACACAGATACGCAGTATTTT,CASSSRDYTDTQYF
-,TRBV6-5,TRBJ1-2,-,TGTGCCAGCAGCTTGACAGCTAACTATGGCTACACCTTC,CASSLTANYGYTF
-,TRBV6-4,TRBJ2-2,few,TGTGCCAGCAGCCAGGTGGCAGAGACCGGGGAGCTGTTTTTT,CASSQVAETGELFF
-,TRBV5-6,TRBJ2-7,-,TGTGCCAGCAGCCCCGAGGCGGGTACCTACGAGCAGTACTTC,CASSPEAGTYEQYF
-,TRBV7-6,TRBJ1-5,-,TGTGCCAGCAGTTCGGGACTTAAAAATCAGCCCCAGCATTTT,CASSSGLKNQPQHF
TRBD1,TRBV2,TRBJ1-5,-,TGTGCCAGCCGGAAGGACAGGGGGCCGCGACAGCCCCAGCATTTT,CASRKDRGPRQPQHF
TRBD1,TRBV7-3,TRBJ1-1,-,TGTGCCAGCAGCCAAAGGGACAGGAAGACTGAAGCTTTCTTT,CASSQRDRKTEAFF
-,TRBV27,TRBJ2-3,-,TGTGCCAGCAGTTTTACACTAAACACAGATACGCAGTATTTT,CASSFTLNTDTQYF
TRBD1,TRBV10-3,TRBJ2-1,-,TGTGCCATTAGACAGGGTGGTGAGCAGTTCTTC,CAIRQGGEQFF
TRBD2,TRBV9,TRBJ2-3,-,TGTGCCAGCAGCGGCCGCGAGAGCGGGGTGGATACGCAGTATTTT,CASSGRESGVDTQYF
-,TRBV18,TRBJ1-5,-,TGTGCCAGTTCGACGGGGGGCTTAGGCAATCAGCCCCAGCATTTT,CASSTGGLGNQPQHF
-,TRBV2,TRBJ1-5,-,TGTGCCAGCAGTGAAGCGGCAGGAGGGGGCAATCAGCCCCAGCATTTT,CASSEAAGGGNQPQHF
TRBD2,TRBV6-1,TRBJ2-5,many,TGTGCCAGCAGTGAAGCGGGGGGGGGCCAAGAGACCCAGTACTTC,CASSEAGGGQETQYF
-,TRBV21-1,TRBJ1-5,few,TGTGCCAGCAGCGGACTTTGGAAGGTGGGCAATCAGCCCCAGCATTTT,CASSGLWKVGNQPQHF
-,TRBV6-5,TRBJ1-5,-,TGTGCCAGCAGTTCAACCAGGGATCAGCCCCAGCATTTT,CASSSTRDQPQHF
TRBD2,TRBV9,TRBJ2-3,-,TGTGCCAGCAGCGTAGGTTCGGGACTAGGCACAGATACGCAGTATTTT,CASSVGSGLGTDTQYF
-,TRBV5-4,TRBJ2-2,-,TGTGCCAGCAGCTTGGCCCTTCCTCCCGGGGAGCTGTTTTTT,CASSLALPPGELFF
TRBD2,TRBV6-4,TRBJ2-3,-,TGTGCCAGCAGTGTCACTAGCGGGAGCACAGATACGCAGTATTTT,CASSVTSGSTDTQYF
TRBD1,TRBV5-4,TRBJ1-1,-,TGTGCCAGCAGCTCGCCACAGGGGGCGAACACTGAAGCTTTCTTT,CASSSPQGANTEAFF
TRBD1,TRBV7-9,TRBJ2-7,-,TGTTCCAGCAGCGACAGGGAATCCGAGCAGTACTTC,CSSSDRESEQYF
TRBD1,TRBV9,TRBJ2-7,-,TGTGCCAGCAGCGTAGACAGGGGGCCCTACGAGCAGTACTTC,CASSVDRGPYEQYF
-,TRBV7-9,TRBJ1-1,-,TGTTCCAGCAGCTTGGGGGCCAGGGAAGCTTTCTTT,CSSSLGAREAFF
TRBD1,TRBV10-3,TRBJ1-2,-,TGTGCCACCAGACACAGACAGGGGGATGGCTACACCTTC,CATRHRQGDGYTF
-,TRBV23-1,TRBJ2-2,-,TGCGCCAGCCACCCTATCCGGACAGCAAACACCGGGGAGCTGTTTTTT,CASHPIRTANTGELFF
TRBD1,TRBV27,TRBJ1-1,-,TGTGCCAGCAGTACCCGACAGGGGGTCTACACTACTGAAGCTTTCTTT,CASSTRQGVYTTEAFF
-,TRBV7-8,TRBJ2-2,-,TGTGCCAGCGGTAGACAGACGTCCGCGAACACCGGGGAGCTGTTTTTT,CASGRQTSANTGELFF
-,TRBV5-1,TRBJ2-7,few,TGCGCCAGCAGCTTGGAAGCAGTCCTCTGGACTTACGAGCAGTACTTC,CASSLEAVLWTYEQYF
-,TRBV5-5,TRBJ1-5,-,TGTGCCAGCAGCTTGGAGCAGGGTTTAGGACAGCCCCAGCATTTT,CASSLEQGLGQPQHF
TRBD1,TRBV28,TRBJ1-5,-,TGTGCCAGCAGTTTCTTCGGGACAGGGGACTGGCAGCCCCAGCATTTT,CASSFFGTGDWQPQHF
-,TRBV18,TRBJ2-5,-,TGTGCCAGCTCACTGGGACAAGAAGAGACCCAGTACTTC,CASSLGQEETQYF
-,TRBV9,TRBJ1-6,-,TGTGCCAGCAGCGTAGCCCAAACGCGACAGGCTAATTCACCCCTCCACTTT,CASSVAQTRQANSPLHF
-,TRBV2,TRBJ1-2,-,TGTGCCAGCAGTGGGGAGGGCTATGGCTACACCTTC,CASSGEGYGYTF
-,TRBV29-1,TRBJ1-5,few,TGCAGCGTAAGGGAGTATAGCAATCAGCCCCAGCATTTT,CSVREYSNQPQHF
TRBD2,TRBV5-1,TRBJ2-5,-,TGCGCCAGCAGCTTGACGTTAGCGGGGCCGTACCAAGAGACCCAGTACTTC,CASSLTLAGPYQETQYF
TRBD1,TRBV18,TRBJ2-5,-,TGTGCCAGCTCACCGCCCCCCCAGGGGGCGGGTGAGACCCAGTACTTC,CASSPPPQGAGETQYF
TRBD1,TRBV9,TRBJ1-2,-,TGTGCCAGCAGTCTTTCGGGACAGGGGGTTGCCTATGGCTACACCTTC,CASSLSGQGVAYGYTF
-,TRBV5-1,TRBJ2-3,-,TGCGCCAGCAGCCTCAACCAGGGCACAGATACGCAGTATTTT,CASSLNQGTDTQYF
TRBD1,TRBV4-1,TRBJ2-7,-,TGCGCCAGCAGCCAAAGTCCGGGACAGAACTACGAGCAGTACTTC,CASSQSPGQNYEQYF
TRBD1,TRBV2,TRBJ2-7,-,TGTGCCAGCAGCGCACGGGGACAGTACGAGCAGTACTTC,CASSARGQYEQYF
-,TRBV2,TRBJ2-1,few,TGTGCCAGCAGTGAATTATCCCCGGGTTTCCTTCCCGAGGGCTACAATGAGCAGTTCTTC,CASSELSPGFLPEGYNEQFF
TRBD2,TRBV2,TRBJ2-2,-,TGTGCCAGCAGACCCTACGGGGGGGCCACCGGGGAGCTGTTTTTT,CASRPYGGATGELFF
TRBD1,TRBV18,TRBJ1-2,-,TGTGCCAGCTCACCGGGACAGGGGGCGCCTGGCTACACCTTC,CASSPGQGAPGYTF
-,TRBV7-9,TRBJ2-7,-,TGTGCCAGCAGCCACGACAGACGCCGGGCGACCTACGAGCAGTACTTC,CASSHDRRRATYEQYF
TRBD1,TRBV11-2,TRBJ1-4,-,TGTGCCAGCAGCCCCCAGGGGGGTAATGAAAAACTGTTTTTT,CASSPQGGNEKLFF
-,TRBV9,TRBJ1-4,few,TGTGCCAGCAGCAGGGGGGACACGGGAGGGGAAAAACTGTTTTTT,CASSRGDTGGEKLFF
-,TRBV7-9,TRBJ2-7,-,TGTTCCAGCAGCCCACCCCAGGGGCCCGACGAGCAGTACTTC,CSSSPPQGPDEQYF
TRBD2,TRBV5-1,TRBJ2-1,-,TGCGCCAGCAGCTTGGTAGCGGGGGCCCCGGGTGAGCAGTTCTTC,CASSLVAGAPGEQFF
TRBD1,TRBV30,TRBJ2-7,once,TGTGCCTGGAGTGCACAGGGGGTGTCCGAGCAGTACTTC,CAWSAQGVSEQYF